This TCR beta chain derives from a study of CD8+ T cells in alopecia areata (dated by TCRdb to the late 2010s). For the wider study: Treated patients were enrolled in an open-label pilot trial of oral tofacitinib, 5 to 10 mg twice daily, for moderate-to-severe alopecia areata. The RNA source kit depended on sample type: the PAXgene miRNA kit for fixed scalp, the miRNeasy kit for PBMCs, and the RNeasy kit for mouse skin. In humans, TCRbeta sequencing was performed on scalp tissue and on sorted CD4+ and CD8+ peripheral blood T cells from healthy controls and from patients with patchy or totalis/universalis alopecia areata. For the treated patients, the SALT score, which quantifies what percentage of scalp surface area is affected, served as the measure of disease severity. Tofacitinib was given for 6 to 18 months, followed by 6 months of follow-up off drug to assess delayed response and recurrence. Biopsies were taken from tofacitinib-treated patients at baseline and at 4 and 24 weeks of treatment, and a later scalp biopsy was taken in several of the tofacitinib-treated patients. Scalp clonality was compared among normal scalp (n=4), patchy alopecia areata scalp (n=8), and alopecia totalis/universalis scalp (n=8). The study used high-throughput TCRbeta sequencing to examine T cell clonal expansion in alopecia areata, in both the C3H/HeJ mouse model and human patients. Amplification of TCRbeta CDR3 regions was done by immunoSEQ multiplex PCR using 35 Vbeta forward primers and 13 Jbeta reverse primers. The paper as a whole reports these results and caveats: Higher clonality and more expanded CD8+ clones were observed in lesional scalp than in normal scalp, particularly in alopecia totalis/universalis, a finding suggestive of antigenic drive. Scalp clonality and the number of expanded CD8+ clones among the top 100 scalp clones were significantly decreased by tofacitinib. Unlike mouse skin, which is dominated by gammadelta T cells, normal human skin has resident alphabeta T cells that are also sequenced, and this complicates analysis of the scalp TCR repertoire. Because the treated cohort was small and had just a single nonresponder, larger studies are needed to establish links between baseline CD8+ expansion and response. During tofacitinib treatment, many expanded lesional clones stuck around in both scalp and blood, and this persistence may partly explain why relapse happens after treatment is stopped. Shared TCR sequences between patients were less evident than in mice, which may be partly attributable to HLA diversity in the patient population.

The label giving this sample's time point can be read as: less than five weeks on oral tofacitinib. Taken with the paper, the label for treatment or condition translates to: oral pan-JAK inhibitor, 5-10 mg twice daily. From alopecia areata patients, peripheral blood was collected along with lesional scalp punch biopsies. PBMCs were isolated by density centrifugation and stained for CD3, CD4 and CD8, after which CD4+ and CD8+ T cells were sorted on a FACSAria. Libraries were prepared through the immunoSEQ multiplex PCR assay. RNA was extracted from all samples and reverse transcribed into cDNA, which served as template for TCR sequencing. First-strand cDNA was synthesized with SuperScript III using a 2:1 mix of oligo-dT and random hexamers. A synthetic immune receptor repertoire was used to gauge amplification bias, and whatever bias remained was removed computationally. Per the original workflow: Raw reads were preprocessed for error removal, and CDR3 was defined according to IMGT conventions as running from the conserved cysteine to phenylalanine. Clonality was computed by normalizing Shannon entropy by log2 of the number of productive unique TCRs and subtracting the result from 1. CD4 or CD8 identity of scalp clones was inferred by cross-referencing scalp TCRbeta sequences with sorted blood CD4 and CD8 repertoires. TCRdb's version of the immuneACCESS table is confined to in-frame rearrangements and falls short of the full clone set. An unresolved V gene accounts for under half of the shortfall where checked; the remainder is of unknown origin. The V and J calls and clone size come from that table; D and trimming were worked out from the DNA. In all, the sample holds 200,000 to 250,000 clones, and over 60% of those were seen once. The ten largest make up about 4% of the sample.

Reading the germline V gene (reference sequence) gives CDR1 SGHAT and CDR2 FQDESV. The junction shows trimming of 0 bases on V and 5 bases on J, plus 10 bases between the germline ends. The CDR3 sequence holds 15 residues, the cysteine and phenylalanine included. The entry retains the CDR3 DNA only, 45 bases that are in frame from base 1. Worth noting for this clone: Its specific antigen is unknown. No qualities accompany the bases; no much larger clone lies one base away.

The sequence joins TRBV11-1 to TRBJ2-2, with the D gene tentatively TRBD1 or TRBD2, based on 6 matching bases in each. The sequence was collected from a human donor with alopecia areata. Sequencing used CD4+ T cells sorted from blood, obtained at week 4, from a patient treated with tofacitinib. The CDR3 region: CASSLAGGSTGELFF. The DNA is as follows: TGTGCCAGCAGCTTAGCGGGGGGCTCGACCGGGGAGCTGTTTTTT.